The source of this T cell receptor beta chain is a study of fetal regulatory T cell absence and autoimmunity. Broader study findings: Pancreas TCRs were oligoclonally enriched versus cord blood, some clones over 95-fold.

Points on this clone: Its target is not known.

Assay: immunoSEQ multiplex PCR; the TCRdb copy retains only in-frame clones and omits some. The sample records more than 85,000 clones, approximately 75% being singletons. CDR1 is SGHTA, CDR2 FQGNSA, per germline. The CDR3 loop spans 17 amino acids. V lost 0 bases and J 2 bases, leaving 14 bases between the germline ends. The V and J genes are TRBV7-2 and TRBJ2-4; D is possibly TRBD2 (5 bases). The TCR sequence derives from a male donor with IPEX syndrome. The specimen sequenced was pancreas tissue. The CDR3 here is CASSLAFGGLTKNIQYF. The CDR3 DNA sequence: TGTGCCAGCAGCTTAGCGTTTGGCGGGTTAACCAAAAACATTCAGTACTTC.